The 17 T cell receptor beta chains below come from one sample, sequenced in a study of PD-1 blockade in classical Hodgkin lymphoma. Every single patient, without exception, relapsed after autologous stem cell transplantation, and brentuximab vedotin exposure varied. Produced via immunoSEQ multiplex PCR; TCRdb's table is partial and in-frame only. The sample lists about 15,000 clones, approximately 88% occurring once. The starting material was peripheral blood mononuclear cells (PBMCs), obtained before the second cycle of nivolumab. These receptor sequences come from a human donor with classical Hodgkin lymphoma.

The chain couples TRBV30 to TRBJ1-6, with 7 bases matching TRBD1. V lost 5 bases to trimming and J lost 6 bases; unmatched junction nucleotides: 4. This CDR3 contains 13 residues. Germline CDR1 reads GTSNPN; CDR2 reads SVGIG (reference sequence). As DNA, the CDR3 is TGTGCCTGGGGGGACAGCCTTAATTCACCCCTCCACTTT. The encoded protein is CAWGDSLNSPLHF.

This clone was seen once. The chain employs TRBV15 and TRBJ1-4; no definite D call. The germline V and J ends were trimmed by 1 base and 2 bases, with 14 bases remaining between them. The CDR3 consists of 17 residues. Looked up from germline, CDR1 is LNHNV and CDR2 is YYDKDF (reference sequence). The CDR3, as DNA: TGTGCCACCAGCAGAGGTCTCACTCAAAAGACTAATGAAAAACTGTTTTTT. This sequence encodes CATSRGLTQKTNEKLFF.

This chain uses TRBV6-6 with TRBJ2-7; weak D call: TRBD1 (5 bases). The germline gives CDR1 MNHNY, CDR2 SVGAGI (reference sequence). V lost 7 bases and J lost 0, with 10 bases in between. The CDR3 has 13 amino acids. CDR3 nucleotides: TGTGCCAGCATGACAGCCAGCTCCTACGAGCAGTACTTC. Translating it yields CASMTASSYEQYF.

This sequence joins TRBV5-1 and TRBJ2-4, with 14 bases aligning to TRBD2. The germline gives CDR1 SGHRS, CDR2 YFSETQ. V dropped 0 bases and J dropped 5; count of bases not matched to a gene: 10. CDR3 length: 19 residues. CDR3 nucleotide sequence: TGCGCCAGCAGCTTGGGACTAGCGGGAGGGCCCTTAGAACAAAACATTCAGTACTTC. Translating it yields CASSLGLAGGPLEQNIQYF.

This chain uses TRBV9 with TRBJ1-2; D unclear. The V gene lost 0 bases and the J gene lost 7 bases, with 16 bases spanning the gap. The CDR3 extends over 15 amino acids. Germline V gives CDR1 SGDLS, CDR2 YYNGEE. CDR3 DNA sequence: TGTGCCAGCAGCGTAGCTGGAGTTGGGCAGTTTGGCTACACCTTC. This gives the protein CASSVAGVGQFGYTF. Drawing the rest from reference TRBV9 and TRBJ1-2, the complete variable domain is DSGVTQTPKHLITATGQRVTLRCSPRSGDLSVYWYQQSLDQGLQFLIQYYNGEERAKGNILERFSAQQFPDLHSELNLSSLELGDSALYFCASSVAGVGQFGYTFGSGTRLTVV.

The chain recombines TRBV27 with TRBJ2-3, with 8 positions matching TRBD2. The CDR3 extends over 16 amino acids. CDR1 MNHEY and CDR2 SMNVEV come from the germline V gene (reference sequence). V gave up 7 bases and J gave up 0 bases; unmatched junction bases: 9. CDR3 DNA: TGTGCCAGCAATGAGAGCGGGAGACGGAGCACAGATACGCAGTATTTT. Its translation: CASNESGRRSTDTQYF.

By share, this clone counts as large. The rearrangement links TRBV5-6 to TRBJ2-7, with D unresolved. The germline V and J ends were trimmed by 0 bases and 6 bases, with 10 bases remaining between them. The CDR3 covers 13 residues. CDR1 is SGHDT and CDR2 is YYEEEE in the germline V gene. CDR3: CASSLANGPEQYF. As DNA, the CDR3 is TGTGCCAGCAGCTTGGCCAATGGACCCGAGCAGTACTTC.

The V and J genes are TRBV7-9 and TRBJ1-2, with a weak D call TRBD1 (5 bases). Trimming took 2 bases from V and 1 from J, leaving 8 bases between them. This CDR3 contains 14 residues. Germline V CDR1 and CDR2: SEHNR, FQNEAQ (reference sequence). CDR3 nucleotide sequence: TGTGCCAGCAGCTTACAGGGAGGTAACTATGGCTACACCTTC. Translated, it gives CASSLQGGNYGYTF.

This sequence joins TRBV11-1 and TRBJ2-5, with unresolved D. V dropped 3 bases and J dropped 0 bases, with 8 bases sitting between them. The CDR3 contains 14 residues. Germline values: CDR1 SGHAT, CDR2 FQDESV (reference sequence). In DNA, the CDR3 is TGTGCCAGCAGCTTTTCAGCAAACCAAGAGACCCAGTACTTC. Protein product: CASSFSANQETQYF.

V and J are TRBV5-1 and TRBJ2-2; D not certain. V shed 4 bases and J shed 2 bases, with 15 bases lying between them. Germline loops: CDR1 SGHRS, CDR2 YFSETQ. This CDR3 has 16 residues. The CDR3: CASSGGPRINTGELFF. CDR3 sequence (DNA): TGCGCCAGCAGCGGCGGTCCGAGGATAAACACCGGGGAGCTGTTTTTT.

The rearrangement links TRBV11-3 to TRBJ2-1; D gene uncertain. CDR3 size: 15 residues. CDR1 and CDR2 from the germline V gene are SGHNT and YENEEA. V was pared by 2 bases and J by 2 bases, with 10 bases between. CDR3 sequence reads: CASSLSAFTYNEQFF. CDR3 coding DNA: TGTGCCAGCAGCTTATCGGCGTTCACCTACAATGAGCAGTTCTTC.

The genes are TRBV27 and TRBJ1-2; D is perhaps TRBD1 (5 bases). Per germline, CDR1 MNHEY and CDR2 SMNVEV (reference sequence). The CDR3 contains 14 residues. V lost 3 bases, J lost 3 bases, and 11 bases lay in between. The CDR3 is CASSLGGAHYGYTF. CDR3 DNA sequence: TGTGCCAGCAGTTTGGGAGGGGCTCACTATGGCTACACCTTC.

By sample fraction, this clone is large. The CDR3, as DNA: TGTGCCAGTAGTAGTCGTCGGGGCGGGAATCAGCCCCAGCATTTT. It encodes CASSSRRGGNQPQHF. J is TRBJ1-5 and V is TRBV19; D is possibly TRBD1 (5 bases). Germline-derived CDR1 and CDR2 are LNHDA and SQIVND (reference sequence). Trimming pared 4 bases from V and 4 bases from J, leaving 14 bases between. This CDR3 is 15 amino acids long.

This clone was seen once. J is TRBJ2-5 and V is TRBV6-1; 7 nucleotides line up with TRBD1. The junction had 8 bases not matched to a gene; V was cut back by 0 bases and J by 1 base. The CDR3 totals 17 residues. In germline, CDR1 is MNHNS, CDR2 SASEGT. CDR3 residues: CASSEATGTASQETQYF. In DNA form, the CDR3 reads TGTGCCAGCAGTGAAGCGACTGGGACAGCTTCCCAAGAGACCCAGTACTTC.

V is TRBV5-5 and J is TRBJ2-7; D possibly matches TRBD1 or TRBD2 (5 bases each). This CDR3 spans 14 amino acids. With 3 bases removed from V and 2 bases from J, the gap between germline ends came to 12 bases. Looked up from germline, CDR1 is SGHKS and CDR2 is YYEKEE (reference sequence). The DNA for the CDR3 is TGTGCCAGCAGCTCCGGGGACGGTACCTACGAGCAGTACTTC. Its protein is CASSSGDGTYEQYF.

A single count supports this clone. V is TRBV6-1 and J is TRBJ2-2, with 7 bases matching TRBD2. Germline-derived CDR1 and CDR2 are MNHNS and SASEGT. The CDR3 has 16 residues. V gave up 4 bases and J gave up 4 bases; unmatched junction bases: 9. The CDR3: CASSVTPGLLTGELFF. In DNA, the CDR3 is TGTGCCAGCAGTGTGACACCGGGACTACTCACCGGGGAGCTGTTTTTT.

Only a few counts were recorded for this clone. V is TRBV2 and J is TRBJ1-5, with a possible D match to TRBD1 (5 bases). V was pared by 3 bases and J by 5 bases, with 11 bases between. CDR1 SNHLY and CDR2 FYNNEI come from the germline V gene. The CDR3 length is 14 residues. Here the CDR3 DNA reads TGTGCCAGCAGTGAGTGGACACTTGATCAGCCCCAGCATTTT. Its protein product is CASSEWTLDQPQHF.